The sequence of this T cell receptor beta chain was determined in a study of metastatic and nonmetastatic thyroid tumors (TCRdb year 2020). Some background on the complete study: For patients with malignant and with benign thyroid disease, the researchers compared repertoires between peripheral blood samples and tumor or nodule tissue samples.

This clone was seen repeatedly, ten times or more. Its antigen is currently not known. The sample holds no much larger clone one base away, and base qualities are not on file. No patient had received any treatment before thyroid surgery. Using T-cell receptor beta sequencing, the researchers looked back retrospectively at clinical samples from patients, gathered between about 2012 and 2019. Overall results and qualifications from the work: In both blood and tumor samples, malignant tumors were reported to have significantly higher TCR beta diversity than benign nodules.

The library was generated by PCR. The run used an Illumina HiSeq 4000. The TCR beta-chain CDR3 region of each patient was profiled by high-throughput sequencing. The original methods were these. The researchers built a classifier to tell apart papillary thyroid cancer patients with distant metastasis, based on CDR3 differences among clinicopathological groups. Repertoire diversity was assessed with the Shannon index, and tumor-blood repertoire similarity with the Morisita-Horn index. TCRdb took the public reads, trimmed them with fastp at Q25, ran MiXCR for clone calling and kept in-frame beta chains. The V and J calls were not made by the authors but by TCRdb's processing. This sample gives approximately 29,000 clones in total; approximately 31% of them show up just once. The ten largest clones capture more than 30% of the sample. The origin of this receptor is a female donor with papillary thyroid cancer or a benign thyroid nodule (not recorded which). Some clones in this sample may be carry-over from other donors' samples. What was sequenced was blood.

CDR3 reads: CASSPSPNTEAFF. At the DNA level, the sequence is TGTGCCAGTAGTCCTTCACCGAACACTGAAGCTTTCTTT. The chain is made from TRBV19 and TRBJ1-1; there is no confident call for the D gene. Trimming removed 5 bases from V and 1 base from J, leaving 8 bases between the germline ends. CDR1 and CDR2, looked up from the germline V gene (reference sequence), are LNHDA and SQIVND. The CDR3, cysteine through phenylalanine, is 13 amino acids long. The entry retains the CDR3 DNA only, 39 bases that are in frame from base 1.